This T cell receptor beta chain was profiled in a study of cytomegalovirus exposure and HLA in healthy donors. Regarding this clone: What it binds is not known.

Profiling relied on immunoSEQ multiplex PCR, and the TCRdb table lists in-frame clones only, not all of them. The sample contains roughly 220,000 clones, approximately 83% of which appear only once. General study points: It was reportedly the case that the classifier diagnosed cytomegalovirus status with high specificity and sensitivity.

The CDR3 has 15 residues. Trimming took 6 bases from V and 4 from J, leaving 19 bases between them. Germline V gene data show CDR1 as MNHEY and CDR2 as SVGAGI. The receptor was isolated from a woman in her twenties or thirties in good health and CMV-seropositive. The chain has TRBV6-5 and TRBJ2-7; D is perhaps TRBD1 (8 bases). Sequences were obtained from PBMCs. The CDR3 is CASSLTGGGKYEQYF. In DNA form, the CDR3 reads TGTGCCAGCAGCCTAACAGGGGGAGGGAAATACGAGCAGTACTTC.